The 15 T cell receptor beta chains in this list originate from one sample, sequenced in a study of T-cell memory formation after mild COVID-19. TCRdb called the 5' RACE reads again in MiXCR, with one record for every CDR3 protein. The sample holds fewer than 350,000 distinct CDR3 sequences; about 16% are singletons and the top ten take 20% to 25%. Sequencing was done on a sample of PBMCs or a T cell subset sorted from them (not recorded which). The receptor source for this set is a man younger than 35 who had mild COVID-19 (a few samples of this study predate the infection). Cell type and time point are not known.

This clonotype was counted a few times. This chain joins TRBV6-1 and TRBJ2-1; D is tentatively TRBD1 or TRBD2 (5 bases each). Germline values: CDR1 MNHNS, CDR2 SASEGT. This CDR3 is 14 amino acids long. V lost 3 bases, J lost 6 bases, and 12 bases lay in between. CDR3 region: CASSDRGVFNEQFF. For the CDR3, the DNA is TGTGCCAGCAGTGATAGAGGGGTTTTCAATGAGCAGTTCTTC.

This clonotype was detected ten times or more. J is TRBJ2-3 and V is TRBV5-6, with TRBD2 matching 13 bases. V shed 7 bases, J shed 4 bases, and the junction held 6 bases outside the gene matches. Germline CDR1 and CDR2: SGHDT and YYEEEE. The CDR3 loop spans 15 amino acids. DNA for the CDR3: TGTGCCAGCTCTAGACTAGCGGGGGGCGCAGATACGCAGTATTTT. Residues: CASSRLAGGADTQYF.

This clonotype has more than one count but fewer than ten. The V call is TRBV6-5, the J call TRBJ1-1; D gene ambiguous. V lost 8 bases, J lost 7 bases, and 11 bases lay in between. The CDR3 runs 11 residues. Per germline, CDR1 MNHEY and CDR2 SVGAGI. The CDR3 DNA follows: TGTGCCAGCGGCTACCCACATGAAGCTTTCTTT. Its translation is CASGYPHEAFF.

The CDR3 DNA follows: TGCGCCAGCAGCAGTCAGCCGAACACTGAAGCTTTCTTT. Amino acids: CASSSQPNTEAFF. The chain is built from TRBV4-3 and TRBJ1-1; D not certain. The CDR3 contains 13 residues. V was clipped by 5 bases and J by 1 base, with 8 bases between them. Per germline, CDR1 LGHNA and CDR2 YSLEER.

The V call is TRBV30, the J call TRBJ1-1, with TRBD1 matching 7 bases. In germline, CDR1 is GTSNPN, CDR2 SVGIG (reference sequence). With 4 bases clipped from V and 3 bases from J, the junction kept 14 bases outside the gene matches. The CDR3 sequence is 16 residues long. CDR3 coding DNA: TGTGCCTGGACCGTACTCGACAGGGTAGGAGACACTGAAGCTTTCTTT. Its translation: CAWTVLDRVGDTEAFF.

This clonotype came up a few times. Written as DNA, the CDR3 is TGTGCCAGCAGCTTTGGAACGGCGGACTATGGCTACACCTTC. Its translation: CASSFGTADYGYTF. The V and J genes are TRBV7-9 and TRBJ1-2; D ambiguous. Trimming took 3 bases from V and 3 from J, leaving 11 bases between them. CDR1 and CDR2 from the germline V gene are SEHNR and FQNEAQ (reference sequence). The CDR3 runs to 14 residues.

This clonotype was observed a few times. The chain carries TRBV7-9 and TRBJ2-1, with D possibly matching TRBD2 (6 bases). Germline CDR1 is SEHNR and CDR2 is FQNEAQ (reference sequence). Between the trimmed V and J ends, which lost 2 bases and 1 base, there was a span of 9 bases. The CDR3 spans 15 residues. The CDR3 DNA follows: TGTGCCAGCAGCTTAATAGCGGATTCCTACAATGAGCAGTTCTTC. Protein sequence: CASSLIADSYNEQFF. Supplemented by reference TRBV7-9 and TRBJ2-1, the full variable domain reads DTGVSQNPRHKITKRGQNVTFRCDPISEHNRLYWYRQTLGQGPEFLTYFQNEAQLEKSRLLSDRFSAERPKGSFSTLEIQRTEQGDSAMYLCASSLIADSYNEQFFGPGTRLTVL.

V is TRBV10-3 and J is TRBJ2-2; D ambiguous. There are 14 residues in the CDR3. V dropped 2 bases and J dropped 8 bases, with 12 bases sitting between them. CDR1 is ENHRY and CDR2 is SYGVKD in the germline V gene. The DNA of the CDR3 is TGTGCCATCAGTGAGGAGTCCCCGTCTGGGGAGCTGTTTTTT. Residues: CAISEESPSGELFF.

This chain connects TRBV3-1 to TRBJ2-3, with 8 positions matching TRBD2. CDR3 length: 17 residues. Trimming cost V 1 base and J 2 bases; bases outside gene matches: 8. From germline, CDR1 is LGHDT and CDR2 YNNKEL (reference sequence). CDR3 sequence: CASSQVRAGAFTDTQYF. CDR3 DNA: TGTGCCAGCAGCCAAGTGCGAGCGGGGGCCTTCACAGATACGCAGTATTTT.

The sample holds a few counts of this clonotype. The chain employs TRBV12-3 or TRBV12-4 and TRBJ1-1; D is unresolved. V shed 6 bases and J shed 4 bases, with 15 bases lying between them. CDR3 length equals 14 residues. The CDR3 nucleotides read TGTGCCAGCAGCACCTCTTCGGTGGGCACTGAAGCTTTCTTT. Residues: CASSTSSVGTEAFF.

The chain combines TRBV20-1 with TRBJ2-2; 10 bases match TRBD1. The V and J ends lost 3 bases and 3 bases, in that order; junction bases with no gene match: 4. The CDR3 covers 15 residues. Germline lookup yields CDR1 DFQATT and CDR2 SNEGSKA (reference sequence). The CDR3 nucleotides read TGCAGTGCTAGGGTGGGACAGGGGTACACCGGGGAGCTGTTTTTT. This codes for CSARVGQGYTGELFF.

This clonotype was detected only a few times. This chain links TRBV5-5 with TRBJ1-2; TRBD1 matches at 9 bases. The CDR3 totals 14 residues. Germline V gene data show CDR1 as SGHKS and CDR2 as YYEKEE (reference sequence). The ends lost 7 bases at V and 8 bases at J; junction bases unmatched: 12. The CDR3 reads CASREAGTGRGYTF. The CDR3 DNA reads as TGTGCCAGCCGCGAAGCCGGGACAGGGAGGGGCTACACCTTC. Using reference TRBV5-5 and TRBJ1-2 for the parts outside the CDR3, the full variable domain is DAGVTQSPTHLIKTRGQQVTLRCSPISGHKSVSWYQQVLGQGPQFIFQYYEKEERGRGNFPDRFSARQFPNYSSELNVNALLLGDSALYLCASREAGTGRGYTFGSGTRLTVV.

This clonotype was found a few times. The chain employs TRBV4-1 and TRBJ2-7; 9 nucleotides align to TRBD1. Trimming took 3 bases from V and 4 from J; bases not matched to a gene: 7. The CDR3 runs 15 residues. The germline V gene has CDR1 MGHRA and CDR2 YSYEKL. CDR3 residues: CASSHGPGQGYEQYF. For the CDR3, the DNA is TGCGCCAGCAGCCATGGACCGGGACAGGGATACGAGCAGTACTTC.

V gene TRBV7-9 combines with J gene TRBJ2-6; D not resolved. This CDR3 spans 15 amino acids. The V end lost 5 bases, the J end lost 0 bases, and 8 bases lay between the germline ends. CDR1 and CDR2 (germline): SEHNR, FQNEAQ (reference sequence). In nucleotides, the CDR3 is TGTGCCAGCAGCCTCCACAGCTCTGGGGCCAACGTCCTGACTTTC. It translates to CASSLHSSGANVLTF.

This clonotype has a handful of counts. The rearrangement uses TRBV5-1 and TRBJ2-5, with 7 bases aligning to TRBD1. This CDR3 has 16 residues. V dropped 0 bases and J dropped 1; count of bases not matched to a gene: 6. Per the germline V gene, CDR1 is SGHRS and CDR2 is YFSETQ. The CDR3 DNA follows: TGCGCCAGCAGCTTGGACGGGACAGACTTCCAAGAGACCCAGTACTTC. This sequence encodes CASSLDGTDFQETQYF.